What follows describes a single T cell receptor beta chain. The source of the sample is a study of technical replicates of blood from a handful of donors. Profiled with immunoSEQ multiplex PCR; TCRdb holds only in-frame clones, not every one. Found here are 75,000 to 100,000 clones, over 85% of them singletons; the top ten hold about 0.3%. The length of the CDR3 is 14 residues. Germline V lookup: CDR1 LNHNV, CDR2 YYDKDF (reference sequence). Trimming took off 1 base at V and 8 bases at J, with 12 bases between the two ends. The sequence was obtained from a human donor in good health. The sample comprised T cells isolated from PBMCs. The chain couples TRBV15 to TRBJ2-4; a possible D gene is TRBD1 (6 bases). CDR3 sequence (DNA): TGTGCCACCAGCAGAGGCCGACAGGCAGACATTCAGTACTTC. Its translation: CATSRGRQADIQYF.